This T cell receptor beta chain was obtained from a study of cytomegalovirus exposure and HLA in healthy donors. The CDR3 runs to 12 residues. Germline values: CDR1 SEHNR, CDR2 FQNEAQ (reference sequence). Study results and limitations: Compared with the roughly 700-donor mean, an Asian-associated ancestry cluster reportedly had fewer N-insertions, according to a later analysis. Available immune exposure information was restricted to CMV serostatus only. Whilst most TCR sequences proved rare, a subset of public TCRs occurred across many donors.

13 Jbeta primers and 60 Vbeta primers were used for the PCR. The data were produced by immunoSEQ multiplex PCR, yet TCRdb's version contains in-frame clones alone and is incomplete. The table lists 150,000 to 200,000 clones, about 85% of them singletons. Notes on this clone: What it binds is not known.

The V gene is TRBV7-9, the J gene TRBJ2-5; D perhaps matches TRBD1 (6 bases). The end of the DNA is better explained by TRBJ2-7, so the J call may be wrong. The TCR was taken from a male donor in good health and CMV-seropositive. The sample was PBMCs. Here the CDR3 reads CASSRDTYEQYF. DNA of the CDR3: TGTGCCAGCAGCCGGGACACCTACGAGCAGTACTTC.